These 7 T cell receptor beta chains were all obtained from the same sample, sequenced in a study of shared clonotypes between healthy human individuals. Using immunoSEQ multiplex PCR, the repertoire was profiled, and TCRdb retains in-frame clones only, with some absent. This sample has a few million clones, with around nine tenths found just once. Material: naive CD4+ T cells sorted from blood. Subset noted: CD45RA+ positively selected. The receptors shown here come from a man aged 18-30 years in good health.

This sequence joins TRBV29-1 and TRBJ1-1; D is possibly TRBD1 (6 bases). Trimming left V 0 bases short and J 0 bases short, with 11 bases between. Germline values: CDR1 SQVTM, CDR2 ANQGSEA. The CDR3 covers 15 residues. As DNA, the CDR3 is TGCAGCGTTGAAGATAGCGGGACACTGAACACTGAAGCTTTCTTT. The encoded protein is CSVEDSGTLNTEAFF.

In the case of this clone: This same CDR3 is encoded by further DNA sequences in the sample. The gene calls are TRBV7-2 and TRBJ1-5; a possible D gene is TRBD1 (5 bases). The germline V and J ends were trimmed by 4 bases and 2 bases, with 9 bases remaining between them. CDR1 and CDR2 (germline): SGHTA, FQGNSA. The CDR3 sequence is 14 residues long. The CDR3 nucleotides are TGTGCCAGCAGCTCGGGAGGGGGCAATCAGCCCCAGCATTTT. It encodes CASSSGGGNQPQHF.

The chain uses TRBV13 and TRBJ1-2; TRBD1 agrees at 9 bases. Per the germline V gene, CDR1 is PRHDT and CDR2 is FYEKMQ (reference sequence). The CDR3 consists of 15 residues. V dropped 4 bases and J dropped 2; count of bases not matched to a gene: 5. The CDR3 loop is CASSSRQGENYGYTF. CDR3 bases: TGTGCCAGCAGCTCTCGACAGGGGGAGAACTATGGCTACACCTTC. Based on the CDR3 plus reference TRBV13 and TRBJ1-2, the full variable domain is AAGVIQSPRHLIKEKRETATLKCYPIPRHDTVYWYQQGPGQDPQFLISFYEKMQSDKGSIPDRFSAQQFSDYHSELNMSSLELGDSALYFCASSSRQGENYGYTFGSGTRLTVV.

This chain joins TRBV5-1 and TRBJ2-7; 7 bases agree with TRBD1. The CDR3 contains 16 residues. The V gene end was trimmed by 4 bases and the J gene end by 4 bases; junction bases not matched to a gene: 14. Germline CDR1 is SGHRS and CDR2 is YFSETQ. The CDR3 protein is CASSKIGVGQSYEQYF. CDR3 coding DNA: TGCGCCAGCAGCAAAATAGGGGTGGGACAGAGTTACGAGCAGTACTTC.

The chain couples TRBV27 to TRBJ2-1, with 9 bases aligning to TRBD2. The V and J ends lost 4 bases and 4 bases, in that order; junction bases with no gene match: 5. The CDR3 has 15 amino acids. Germline V gene sequence: CDR1 MNHEY, CDR2 SMNVEV (reference sequence). For the CDR3, the DNA is TGTGCCAGCAGTTCCCGACTAGCGGTGTACAATGAGCAGTTCTTC. This sequence encodes CASSSRLAVYNEQFF.

The chain is built from TRBV30 and TRBJ1-2; TRBD1 matches at 10 bases. Germline trimming cut 0 bases from V and 7 bases from J; bases unmatched to any gene: 5. The CDR3 totals 14 residues. Germline assignment: CDR1 GTSNPN and CDR2 SVGIG (reference sequence). CDR3 sequence: CAWSVMTGGVGYTF. CDR3 in DNA: TGTGCCTGGAGTGTGATGACAGGGGGCGTTGGCTACACCTTC. The variable domain in full, completed from reference TRBV30 and TRBJ1-2, reads SQTIHQWPATLVQPVGSPLSLECTVEGTSNPNLYWYRQAAGRGLQLLFYSVGIGQISSEVPQNLSASRPQDRQFILSSKKLLLSDSGFYLCAWSVMTGGVGYTFGSGTRLTVV.

This clone was picked up one time. This chain joins TRBV14 and TRBJ2-1; 8 nucleotides align to TRBD2. The V gene end was trimmed by 0 bases and the J gene end by 4 bases; junction bases not matched to a gene: 5. The germline gives CDR1 SGHDN, CDR2 FVKESK. This CDR3 contains 16 residues. The CDR3, as DNA: TGTGCCAGCAGCCAAGACCCAGCGGGAGTGTACAATGAGCAGTTCTTC. Translating it yields CASSQDPAGVYNEQFF. Full variable domain (missing parts from reference TRBV14 and TRBJ2-1): EAGVTQFPSHSVIEKGQTVTLRCDPISGHDNLYWYRRVMGKEIKFLLHFVKESKQDESGMPNNRFLAERTGGTYSTLKVQPAELEDSGVYFCASSQDPAGVYNEQFFGPGTRLTVL.